The 18 T cell receptor beta chains below all came from one sample that was sequenced in a study of blood T cell repertoires in COVID-19. Clones were sequenced by immunoSEQ multiplex PCR, and TCRdb holds only the in-frame ones, with some missing. In the table there are 55,000 to 80,000 clones, roughly 82% of which are singletons. Source material: peripheral blood. The receptors originated from a man older than 75 with active COVID-19.

V gene TRBV9 combines with J gene TRBJ1-3; 9 positions agree with TRBD1. CDR3 length equals 15 residues. V was pared by 4 bases and J by 4 bases, with 6 bases of the junction left unmatched. Germline CDR1 SGDLS, CDR2 YYNGEE. The DNA for the CDR3 is TGTGCCAGCAGCCTACAGGGGGCTTGGGGAAACACCATATATTTT. Its protein product is CASSLQGAWGNTIYF.

The chain recombines TRBV11-2 with TRBJ2-2, with 8 bases aligning to TRBD1. CDR1 is SGHAT and CDR2 is FQNNGV in the germline V gene. The J segment lost 5 bases and the V segment lost 3 bases, leaving 2 bases of the junction unmatched. The CDR3 sequence is 14 residues long. CDR3 residues: CASSLGQATGELFF. As DNA, the CDR3 is TGTGCCAGCAGCTTGGGACAGGCTACCGGGGAGCTGTTTTTT.

The chain combines TRBV7-8 with TRBJ2-5, with 15 bases fitting TRBD2. The junction had 12 bases not matched to a gene; V was cut back by 5 bases and J by 5 bases. The germline gives CDR1 SGHVS, CDR2 FQNEAQ. The CDR3 sequence is 18 residues long. CDR3 protein: CASSRPGTSGGLGETQYF. The CDR3 region has the DNA TGTGCCAGCAGCCGACCCGGGACTAGCGGGGGGCTTGGGGAGACCCAGTACTTC.

V and J are TRBV11-2 and TRBJ2-5; D might be TRBD2 (6 bases). The CDR3 is 14 amino acids. Trimming cost V 5 bases and J 5 bases, with 15 bases left between them. The germline V gene has CDR1 SGHAT and CDR2 FQNNGV. CDR3 sequence (DNA): TGTGCCAGCAGCGTCCCCGGGAGTTGGGAGACCCAGTACTTC. Residues: CASSVPGSWETQYF. The full variable domain, completed using reference TRBV11-2 and TRBJ2-5, is EAGVAQSPRYKIIEKRQSVAFWCNPISGHATLYWYQQILGQGPKLLIQFQNNGVVDDSQLPKDRFSAERLKGVDSTLKIQPAKLEDSAVYLCASSVPGSWETQYFGPGTRLLVL.

The V gene is TRBV3-1 (or the pseudogene TRBV3-2), the J gene TRBJ1-2, with D tentatively TRBD1 (5 bases). Germline CDR1 and CDR2: LGHDT and YNNKEL (reference sequence). Between the trimmed V and J ends, which lost 4 bases and 0 bases, there was a span of 12 bases. This CDR3 contains 15 residues. CDR3 region: CASSPRTKSNYGYTF. CDR3 nucleotides: TGTGCCAGCAGCCCGCGGACAAAATCTAACTATGGCTACACCTTC.

The gene calls are TRBV27 and TRBJ2-2; 10 bases line up with TRBD2. Trimming at V came to 1 base and at J to 8 bases, leaving 4 bases not matched to a gene. In germline, CDR1 is MNHEY, CDR2 SMNVEV (reference sequence). This CDR3 contains 15 residues. The CDR3 is CASSLLASGSGELFF. The CDR3 DNA is TGTGCCAGCAGTTTATTAGCTAGCGGGAGTGGGGAGCTGTTTTTT.

The genes are TRBV7-2 and TRBJ1-5; D perhaps matches TRBD1 (6 bases). CDR1 SGHTA and CDR2 FQGNSA come from the germline V gene. V lost 5 bases, J lost 1 base, and 12 bases lay in between. The CDR3 is 15 residues long. This CDR3 reads CASSGQGTSNQPQHF. For the CDR3, the DNA is TGTGCCAGCAGCGGTCAGGGGACGAGCAATCAGCCCCAGCATTTT. Full variable domain (missing parts from reference TRBV7-2 and TRBJ1-5): GAGVSQSPSNKVTEKGKDVELRCDPISGHTALYWYRQSLGQGLEFLIYFQGNSAPDKSGLPSDRFSAERTGGSVSTLTIQRTQQEDSAVYLCASSGQGTSNQPQHFGDGTRLSIL.

The rearrangement uses TRBV5-1 and TRBJ1-1, with TRBD1 identical over 7 bases. Germline CDR1 and CDR2: SGHRS and YFSETQ. This CDR3 region has 16 residues. J was trimmed by 1 base and V by 8 bases; bases with no gene match: 14. Written as DNA, the CDR3 is TGCGCCAGTACATACCAGGGGGAAGGTCGGAACACTGAAGCTTTCTTT. It specifies CASTYQGEGRNTEAFF.

The V call is TRBV6-5, the J call TRBJ1-2, with TRBD1 matching 8 bases. The germline V gene encodes CDR1 MNHEY and CDR2 SVGAGI. CDR3 size: 16 residues. J lost 2 bases, V lost 0 bases, and 5 bases had no gene match. The CDR3 loop reads CASSYSGRTGNYGYTF. The CDR3 bases are TGTGCCAGCAGTTACTCCGGGAGGACAGGGAACTATGGCTACACCTTC.

The J gene is TRBJ2-1, the V gene TRBV28; D is unresolved. The CDR3 extends over 13 amino acids. V dropped 2 bases and J dropped 13 bases, with 15 bases sitting between them. Germline V gene lookup returns CDR1 MDHEN and CDR2 SYDVKM. This CDR3 is CASSLVTFNRQFF. CDR3 nucleotide sequence: TGTGCCAGCAGTTTAGTCACATTCAATCGACAGTTCTTC. Variable domain in full (rest from reference TRBV28 and TRBJ2-1): DVKVTQSSRYLVKRTGEKVFLECVQDMDHENMFWYRQDPGLGLRLIYFSYDVKMKEKGDIPEGYSVSREKKERFSLILESASTNQTSMYLCASSLVTFNRQFFGPGTRLTVL.

The V gene is TRBV7-9, the J gene TRBJ2-6; D not certain. The CDR3 consists of 16 residues. Germline CDR1 is SEHNR and CDR2 is FQNEAQ (reference sequence). V gave up 5 bases and J gave up 1 base, with 12 bases separating them. The CDR3 DNA follows: TGTGCCAGCAGCCCCCGTCTCCTTTCTGGGGCCAACGTCCTGACTTTC. Amino acid sequence: CASSPRLLSGANVLTF. Drawing the rest from reference TRBV7-9 and TRBJ2-6, the complete variable domain is DTGVSQNPRHKITKRGQNVTFRCDPISEHNRLYWYRQTLGQGPEFLTYFQNEAQLEKSRLLSDRFSAERPKGSFSTLEIQRTEQGDSAMYLCASSPRLLSGANVLTFGAGSRLTVL.

V and J are TRBV5-8 and TRBJ1-1; D uncertain. V dropped 0 bases and J dropped 0 bases, with 12 bases sitting between them. The V gene's germline CDR1 is SGHTS and CDR2 YDEGEE. The CDR3 contains 16 residues. CDR3 region: CASSLGWREMNTEAFF. CDR3 nucleotide sequence: TGTGCCAGCAGCTTGGGTTGGCGGGAGATGAACACTGAAGCTTTCTTT.

The V gene is TRBV7-2, the J gene TRBJ2-2, with TRBD1 identical over 9 bases. Germline V gives CDR1 SGHTA, CDR2 FQGNSA. The CDR3 runs to 16 residues. The ends lost 2 bases at V and 4 bases at J; junction bases unmatched: 5. The CDR3 DNA reads TGTGCCAGCAGCTTAAGGGACAGGGTGGGCACCGGGGAGCTGTTTTTT. Amino acid sequence: CASSLRDRVGTGELFF.

The chain combines TRBV5-6 with TRBJ1-1; 10 bases match TRBD1. Germline lookup yields CDR1 SGHDT and CDR2 YYEEEE. This CDR3 contains 18 residues. Trimming at V came to 0 bases and at J to 11 bases, leaving 19 bases not matched to a gene. This CDR3 reads CASSLDLATGGAHNNAFF. CDR3 sequence (DNA): TGTGCCAGCAGCTTGGACCTTGCGACAGGGGGCGCCCACAATAACGCTTTCTTT.

The V call is TRBV5-4, the J call TRBJ2-2, with 9 bases lining up with TRBD2. Germline loops: CDR1 SGHNT, CDR2 YYREEE (reference sequence). CDR3 length: 16 residues. Trimming cost V 1 base and J 5 bases; bases outside gene matches: 6. DNA for the CDR3: TGTGCCAGCAGCTTGTTGGCGCGGGAGGGAACCGGGGAGCTGTTTTTT. This sequence encodes CASSLLAREGTGELFF.

The chain combines TRBV21-1 with TRBJ1-5; the table's TRBD1 call for D was not verified on the DNA. TRBV21-1 represents a pseudogene. This CDR3 spans 16 amino acids. As DNA, the CDR3 is TGTGCCAGCAGCATCCCACAGGAACTTAGCAATCAGCCCCAGCATTTT. Amino acids: CASSIPQELSNQPQHF.

The chain joins TRBV5-6 to TRBJ2-5; TRBD2 agrees at 16 bases. The junction had 3 bases not matched to a gene; V was cut back by 3 bases and J by 1 base. Looked up from germline, CDR1 is SGHDT and CDR2 is YYEEEE. The CDR3 spans 17 residues. The CDR3 DNA reads TGTGCCAGCAGCTGGGGGACTAGCGGGAGGGCCCAAGAGACCCAGTACTTC. Its protein product is CASSWGTSGRAQETQYF.

CDR3 region: CASSDRQRNTEAFF. The CDR3 DNA reads as TGTGCCAGCAGTGACCGACAGCGAAACACTGAAGCTTTCTTT. The chain has TRBV6-1 and TRBJ1-1, with D perhaps TRBD1 (5 bases). Germline V gene data show CDR1 as MNHNS and CDR2 as SASEGT. The CDR3 contains 14 residues. Between the trimmed V and J ends, which lost 3 bases and 2 bases, there was a span of 10 bases.